These 22 T cell receptor beta chains were all obtained from the same sample, sequenced in a study of T-cell reconstitution after alpha-beta-depleted transplantation in children. The TCRbeta library was prepared with unique molecular identifiers. One entry per CDR3 protein results from TCRdb running MiXCR on the PCR reads. This sample has about 340,000 distinct CDR3 sequences, with 10% found just once. Material: PBMCs from the stem cell graft donor, obtained from the stem cell graft. Receptor source: a human donor who donated a stem cell graft to a child with acute lymphoblastic leukemia.

The chain is built from TRBV7-2 and TRBJ2-3; 13 bases agree with TRBD2. The CDR3 loop spans 17 amino acids. V shed 4 bases, J shed 5 bases, and the junction held 9 bases outside the gene matches. From germline, CDR1 is SGHTA and CDR2 FQGNSA. CDR3 bases: TGTGCCAGCAGCTCTACTAGCGGGAGGGCCGGAGGAGATACGCAGTATTTT. Residues: CASSSTSGRAGGDTQYF. Complete variable domain (other parts from reference TRBV7-2 and TRBJ2-3): GAGVSQSPSNKVTEKGKDVELRCDPISGHTALYWYRQSLGQGLEFLIYFQGNSAPDKSGLPSDRFSAERTGGSVSTLTIQRTQQEDSAVYLCASSSTSGRAGGDTQYFGPGTRLTVL.

As for this clonotype: This CDR3 is missing its conserved last phenylalanine or tryptophan, likely due to a read error. The chain recombines TRBV10-2 with TRBJ2-7; 9 positions match TRBD2. The trim removed 8 bases at V and 6 bases at J, leaving 14 bases unmatched. CDR3 size: 15 residues. Per the germline V gene, CDR1 is WSHSY and CDR2 is SAAADI. Here the CDR3 reads CASLPPGTSSGEQYS. The CDR3 bases are TGCGCCAGCCTTCCTCCCGGGACTAGCAGCGGCGAGCAGTACTCC.

This clonotype turned up a few times. The gene calls are TRBV4-1 and TRBJ2-6; no firm D call. This CDR3 is 15 amino acids long. Trimming removed 1 base from V and 8 bases from J, with 12 bases in between. The germline gives CDR1 MGHRA, CDR2 YSYEKL. CDR3 sequence (DNA): TGCGCCAGCAGCCAAGTTTTCGCACTCCCCAACGTCCTGACTTTC. Its protein product is CASSQVFALPNVLTF.

Only a few counts were recorded for this clonotype. V is TRBV4-1 and J is TRBJ2-1; 15 positions match TRBD2. The CDR3 length is 19 residues. V gave up 8 bases and J gave up 1 base; unmatched junction bases: 12. CDR1 and CDR2 from the germline V gene are MGHRA and YSYEKL. In DNA, the CDR3 is TGCGCCAGCCAGGGGCTGGGACTAGCGGGAGGTCGGTCCTACAATGAGCAGTTCTTC. It is translated as CASQGLGLAGGRSYNEQFF.

V and J are TRBV7-9 and TRBJ2-6; no reliable D call. The germline V gene has CDR1 SEHNR and CDR2 FQNEAQ (reference sequence). Trimming stripped 2 bases from V and 2 bases from J, with 16 bases between. CDR3 length equals 18 residues. CDR3 protein: CASSLSFSPQAGANVLTF. The CDR3 DNA is TGTGCCAGCAGCTTATCGTTCTCACCTCAAGCTGGGGCCAACGTCCTGACTTTC. Complete variable domain (other parts from reference TRBV7-9 and TRBJ2-6): DTGVSQNPRHKITKRGQNVTFRCDPISEHNRLYWYRQTLGQGPEFLTYFQNEAQLEKSRLLSDRFSAERPKGSFSTLEIQRTEQGDSAMYLCASSLSFSPQAGANVLTFGAGSRLTVL.

The genes are TRBV28 and TRBJ1-4; D remains unclear. Germline CDR1 and CDR2: MDHEN and SYDVKM. The CDR3 is made up of 14 amino acids. V lost 5 bases to trimming and J lost 6 bases, with 13 bases between them. CDR3 DNA: TGTGCCAGCAGTGAGACCTCAGGCCATGAAAAACTGTTTTTT. Its protein is CASSETSGHEKLFF.

The gene calls are TRBV13 and TRBJ2-7, with a tentative D call TRBD1 (6 bases). There are 13 residues in the CDR3. The germline CDR1 and CDR2 sequences are PRHDT and FYEKMQ (reference sequence). V was trimmed by 3 bases and J by 6 bases, leaving 12 bases between them. The CDR3 reads CASSFGQRGEQYF. Written as DNA, the CDR3 is TGTGCCAGCAGCTTCGGACAGCGAGGCGAGCAGTACTTC.

This clonotype occurred a few times. The V gene is TRBV4-1, the J gene TRBJ2-7; D remains ambiguous. This CDR3 has 13 residues. Germline V gene sequence: CDR1 MGHRA, CDR2 YSYEKL. V shed 0 bases and J shed 6 bases, with 9 bases lying between them. The CDR3 DNA sequence: TGCGCCAGCAGCCAAGAACGTAGCCTCGAGCAGTACTTC. Translation: CASSQERSLEQYF.

This clonotype was seen a few times. V usage is TRBV20-1 and J usage is TRBJ2-5; D perhaps matches TRBD1 (8 bases). CDR1 is DFQATT and CDR2 is SNEGSKA in the germline V gene (reference sequence). The CDR3 is 17 residues long. Trimming cost V 3 bases and J 5 bases, with 25 bases left between them. DNA for the CDR3: TGCAGTGCTAGTGGCGGGGTAACGGACAGGGAGGGCGAGACCCAGTACTTC. This encodes CSASGGVTDREGETQYF.

There are many counts of this clonotype. The V gene is TRBV5-1, the J gene TRBJ1-2; possibly TRBD1 for D (6 bases). This CDR3 is built from 13 residues. CDR1 is SGHRS and CDR2 is YFSETQ in the germline V gene. V was cut by 0 bases and J by 6 bases, with 9 bases left in between. The CDR3 region is CASSLDRVNGYTF. The DNA for the CDR3 is TGCGCCAGCAGCTTGGACAGGGTAAATGGCTACACCTTC.

This clonotype was recorded many times. The chain employs TRBV27 and TRBJ2-6; D is perhaps TRBD2 (5 bases). V gave up 0 bases and J gave up 4 bases, with 10 bases separating them. This CDR3 is 16 amino acids long. Germline V lookup: CDR1 MNHEY, CDR2 SMNVEV (reference sequence). CDR3 bases: TGTGCCAGCAGTTTATCCCGGGATAGGGGGGCCAACGTCCTGACTTTC. Its translation is CASSLSRDRGANVLTF.

This clonotype showed up many times. The chain has TRBV27 and TRBJ2-1; 8 bases match TRBD2. V shed 7 bases, J shed 6 bases, and the junction held 5 bases outside the gene matches. The germline CDR1 and CDR2 sequences are MNHEY and SMNVEV (reference sequence). The CDR3 contains 13 residues. CDR3 bases: TGTGCCAGCACCAACGGACTAGCCAATGAGCAGTTCTTC. It is translated as CASTNGLANEQFF.

This clonotype has more than one count but fewer than ten. This chain uses TRBV4-1 with TRBJ2-1; D might be TRBD2 (6 bases). Trimming took 1 base from V and 8 from J, leaving 15 bases between them. This CDR3 has 15 residues. Per germline, CDR1 MGHRA and CDR2 YSYEKL. CDR3 region: CASSQGARSGDEQFF. The CDR3 DNA reads as TGCGCCAGCAGCCAAGGCGCCCGGTCGGGGGATGAGCAGTTCTTC.

This chain uses TRBV20-1 with TRBJ2-7, with TRBD1 matching over 10 bases. The length of the CDR3 is 11 residues. Germline V gene lookup returns CDR1 DFQATT and CDR2 SNEGSKA (reference sequence). The CDR3 region has the DNA TGCAGCGGACAGGGGGACTACGAGCAGTACTTC. It yields the protein CSGQGDYEQYF.

This clonotype came up many times. The chain carries TRBV7-9 and TRBJ2-5; no definite D call. CDR1 SEHNR and CDR2 FQNEAQ come from the germline V gene (reference sequence). The CDR3 covers 12 residues. V lost 9 bases and J lost 0, with 8 bases in between. The chain's CDR3 is CASRSYQETQYF. The CDR3 DNA follows: TGTGCCAGTCGCAGTTACCAAGAGACCCAGTACTTC.

CDR3 sequence: CSAKDYLSTDTQYF. The CDR3 nucleotides are TGCAGTGCCAAAGACTACCTAAGCACAGATACGCAGTATTTT. The chain couples TRBV20-1 to TRBJ2-3; possible D gene TRBD2, 5 bases. CDR1 is DFQATT and CDR2 is SNEGSKA in the germline V gene (reference sequence). Trimming took off 6 bases at V and 0 bases at J, with 13 bases between the two ends. This CDR3 is built from 14 residues.

The V call is TRBV7-2, the J call TRBJ2-7, with D possibly matching TRBD2 (6 bases). Germline CDR1 is SGHTA and CDR2 is FQGNSA. V lost 6 bases and J lost 2, with 17 bases in between. The CDR3 is 15 amino acids. The CDR3 spells CASSFSPGGAYEQYF. The CDR3 DNA follows: TGTGCCAGCAGTTTCTCGCCAGGAGGGGCCTACGAGCAGTACTTC.

The chain has TRBV29-1 and TRBJ2-3; 12 nucleotides align to TRBD1. In germline, CDR1 is SQVTM, CDR2 ANQGSEA. The CDR3 loop spans 15 amino acids. With V trimmed by 7 bases and J by 3 bases, 8 bases remained unmatched. The CDR3 DNA follows: TGCAGCGCCCAAGGGACAGGGGGCGGTACAGATACGCAGTATTTT. The encoded protein is CSAQGTGGGTDTQYF.

This clonotype was counted a few times. In DNA, the CDR3 is TGTGCCAGCAGTTCATCCAGGGGACCCTTAAGGCAGTACTTC. It specifies CASSSSRGPLRQYF. The rearrangement uses TRBV6-2 or TRBV6-3 and TRBJ2-7; a weak D match, TRBD1 (6 bases). From germline, CDR1 is MNHEY and CDR2 SVGEGT. Deletions cut 4 bases from V and 9 bases from J, with 19 bases between. The CDR3 extends over 14 amino acids.

This CDR3 reads CASSLRSGGTGELFF. The DNA of the CDR3 is TGCGCCAGCAGCCTTCGCAGCGGTGGCACCGGGGAGCTGTTTTTT. This sequence joins TRBV5-1 and TRBJ2-2, with a tentative D call TRBD2 (5 bases). The germline CDR1 and CDR2 sequences are SGHRS and YFSETQ. The V end lost 4 bases, the J end lost 4 bases, and 14 bases lay between the germline ends. This CDR3 is built from 15 residues.

Comment on this clonotype: A read error may produce the germline difference seen at one junction end. This chain links TRBV5-1 with TRBJ1-5; D might be TRBD1 (6 bases). The germline CDR1 and CDR2 sequences are SGHRS and YFSETQ. The CDR3 has 15 amino acids. The CDR3 loop reads CASSPTPGAHQPQHF. CDR3 coding DNA: TGCGCCAGCAGCCCCACGCCGGGGGCCCATCAGCCCCAGCATTTC.

This chain joins TRBV20-1 and TRBJ1-5; D ambiguous. The germline gives CDR1 DFQATT, CDR2 SNEGSKA (reference sequence). Trimming removed 6 bases at V and 5 bases at J, with 17 bases between. This CDR3 has 14 amino acids. The CDR3 region is CSANMDNTDQPQHF. The CDR3 region has the DNA TGCAGTGCCAATATGGATAACACGGATCAGCCCCAGCATTTT.